The 8 T cell receptor beta chains below all came from one sample that was sequenced in a study of cytomegalovirus exposure and HLA in healthy donors. The PCR ran on 60 Vbeta and 13 Jbeta primers. Produced via immunoSEQ multiplex PCR; TCRdb's table is partial and in-frame only. The data show 150,000 or so clones, less than 80% seen once. The sequenced sample consisted of PBMCs. Every receptor here comes from a man aged 30 to 45 in good health and CMV-seronegative.

This clone was observed a few times. The chain couples TRBV19 to TRBJ1-1, with D maybe TRBD1 (6 bases). The V and J ends lost 6 bases and 1 base respectively, with 12 bases between them. CDR1 LNHDA and CDR2 SQIVND come from the germline V gene (reference sequence). This CDR3 region has 14 residues. For the CDR3, the DNA is TGTGCCAGTAGCTCACAGGGTCGGAACACTGAAGCTTTCTTT. Amino acids: CASSSQGRNTEAFF.

The V call is TRBV25-1, the J call TRBJ2-1; possible D gene TRBD2, 8 bases. The germline V gene has CDR1 MGHDK and CDR2 SYGVNS. Deletions cut 2 bases from V and 5 bases from J, with 22 bases between. This CDR3 contains 18 residues. The CDR3 sequence: CASSEGGVGLGGNNEQFF. Written as DNA, the CDR3 is TGTGCCAGCAGTGAAGGGGGTGTGGGACTAGGGGGCAACAATGAGCAGTTCTTC.

V gene TRBV18 combines with J gene TRBJ1-2; TRBD1 aligns across 12 bases. V shed 0 bases, J shed 2 bases, and the junction held 1 base outside the gene matches. Germline V lookup: CDR1 KGHSH, CDR2 LQKENI. This CDR3 contains 16 residues. The CDR3 region has the DNA TGTGCCAGCTCACCACCGGGGACAGGGGGCAACTATGGCTACACCTTC. This encodes CASSPPGTGGNYGYTF.

V and J are TRBV7-2 and TRBJ1-4, with a possible D match to TRBD1 (6 bases). The CDR3 runs to 14 residues. Trimming pared 5 bases from V and 6 bases from J, leaving 13 bases between. CDR1 and CDR2 from the germline V gene are SGHTA and FQGNSA. CDR3 loop: CASSLQGGYEKLFF. DNA for the CDR3: TGTGCCAGCAGCCTACAGGGTGGATATGAAAAACTGTTTTTT.

Worth noting for this clone: This specimen includes other DNA sequences encoding the same CDR3. The chain is built from TRBV18 and TRBJ2-1; D unresolved. The CDR3 has 12 residues. Deletions cut 2 bases from V and 5 bases from J, with 4 bases between. Germline V gene lookup returns CDR1 KGHSH and CDR2 LQKENI. The CDR3 nucleotides are TGTGCCAGCTCACCAACAGACAATGAGCAGTTCTTC. It encodes CASSPTDNEQFF.

This clone was found a few times. V usage is TRBV6-5 and J usage is TRBJ2-1; D is ambiguous. V lost 5 bases and J lost 3, with 11 bases in between. The CDR3 is 14 residues long. CDR1 is MNHEY, CDR2 SVGAGI, per germline. In DNA, the CDR3 is TGTGCCAGCAGTCTACTTCCTCACTACAATGAGCAGTTCTTC. This translates into CASSLLPHYNEQFF.

This chain connects TRBV27 to TRBJ1-2; D possibly corresponds to TRBD1 (5 bases). The V end was cut by 6 bases, the J end by 6 bases, with 20 bases between. CDR1 is MNHEY and CDR2 is SMNVEV in the germline V gene (reference sequence). CDR3 length equals 15 residues. CDR3 residues: CASRLLAEGRDGYTF. DNA for the CDR3: TGTGCCAGCAGACTTCTTGCGGAGGGGCGCGATGGCTACACCTTC.

This rearrangement joins TRBV6-6 to TRBJ1-4; D is uncertain. V shed 0 bases and J shed 0 bases, with 5 bases lying between them. The germline V gene has CDR1 MNHNY and CDR2 SVGAGI (reference sequence). The CDR3 sequence is 15 residues long. The DNA of the CDR3 is TGTGCCAGCAGTTACTCAGGAGCAACTAATGAAAAACTGTTTTTT. It translates to CASSYSGATNEKLFF.